These 32 T cell receptor beta chains were all obtained from the same sample, sequenced in a study of response to subunit inactivated influenza vaccine. TCRdb itself ran the RT-PCR reads through MiXCR, one entry per CDR3 protein. The table includes just under 550,000 distinct CDR3 sequences, roughly 23% detected once. This same sample was also part of a study on T cells expressing NK-cell markers. As that study records: cDNA encoding TCR beta was synthesized via 5'RACE template switching incorporating UMIs.

The input for sequencing was CD4+ T cells sorted from PBMCs, taken 11 to 12 days after vaccination. The source is a man aged 45-65 years who received an inactivated influenza vaccine.

The chain combines TRBV10-3 with TRBJ1-4; 8 nucleotides align to TRBD1. This CDR3 is 18 amino acids long. V lost 6 bases to trimming and J lost 8 bases; unmatched junction nucleotides: 20. Germline V gene lookup returns CDR1 ENHRY and CDR2 SYGVKD. The CDR3 DNA reads TGTGCCATCAGCCCCAGGATAGGTACCGGGACAGGAGGGGAAAAACTGTTTTTT. Amino acids: CAISPRIGTGTGGEKLFF.

This chain uses TRBV28 with TRBJ2-7; 9 positions match TRBD1. Looked up from germline, CDR1 is MDHEN and CDR2 is SYDVKM. Unmatched junction bases numbered 4, after V lost 5 bases and J lost 2 bases. CDR3 size: 14 residues. The CDR3 DNA sequence: TGTGCCAGCAGTGTCCGGGACAGGGCCTACGAGCAGTACTTC. As protein: CASSVRDRAYEQYF.

The rearrangement uses TRBV5-6 and TRBJ2-2; 8 bases match TRBD2. The V and J ends lost 0 bases and 2 bases, in that order; junction bases with no gene match: 6. CDR3 length: 17 residues. Germline values: CDR1 SGHDT, CDR2 YYEEEE. CDR3: CASSLAGLAANTGELFF. The DNA of the CDR3 is TGTGCCAGCAGCTTGGCAGGACTAGCTGCAAACACCGGGGAGCTGTTTTTT.

V is TRBV7-9 and J is TRBJ2-5; D is perhaps TRBD1 (5 bases). Germline V gene data show CDR1 as SEHNR and CDR2 as FQNEAQ (reference sequence). Between the trimmed V and J ends, which lost 1 base and 2 bases, there was a span of 14 bases. The CDR3 totals 16 residues. The CDR3 here is CASSLGRQGSQETQYF. In DNA form, the CDR3 reads TGTGCCAGCAGCTTAGGTCGCCAGGGATCGCAAGAGACCCAGTACTTC.

The J gene is TRBJ1-6, the V gene TRBV5-4, with a weak D call TRBD1 (6 bases). V was clipped by 4 bases and J by 9 bases, with 14 bases between them. Germline CDR1 SGHNT, CDR2 YYREEE (reference sequence). The CDR3 is 14 residues long. The DNA of the CDR3 is TGTGCCAGCAGCCTCAGGGGAGGGGGTTCACCCCTCCACTTT. Amino acids: CASSLRGGGSPLHF.

This clonotype was picked up a small number of times. The rearrangement uses TRBV5-5 and TRBJ1-4, with D possibly matching TRBD1 (5 bases). In germline, CDR1 is SGHKS, CDR2 YYEKEE (reference sequence). CDR3 length: 15 amino acids. Trimming cost V 1 base and J 4 bases, with 11 bases left between them. This chain's CDR3 is CASSLTAGINEKLFF. Written as DNA, the CDR3 is TGTGCCAGCAGCTTGACGGCAGGGATTAATGAAAAACTGTTTTTT.

This clonotype was counted between two and nine times. This chain uses TRBV10-3 with TRBJ1-4; D not resolved. The CDR3 covers 13 residues. The V gene's germline CDR1 is ENHRY and CDR2 SYGVKD. V was shortened by 2 bases and J by 6 bases, with 7 bases between the two germline ends. The CDR3 DNA sequence: TGTGCCATCAGTGAGGGACGAGATGAAAAACTGTTTTTT. Protein product: CAISEGRDEKLFF.

CDR3 loop: CAWTKTRGEKLFF. The CDR3 region has the DNA TGTGCCTGGACAAAAACACGAGGTGAAAAACTGTTTTTT. V gene TRBV30 combines with J gene TRBJ1-4; D gene uncertain. The CDR3 contains 13 residues. Germline V lookup: CDR1 GTSNPN, CDR2 SVGIG (reference sequence). Trimming pared 4 bases from V and 7 bases from J, leaving 13 bases between.

This clonotype turned up a few times. The chain combines TRBV24-1 with TRBJ2-3, with TRBD2 matching 10 bases. CDR3 length equals 16 residues. Trimming cost V 3 bases and J 1 base; bases outside gene matches: 3. Germline V gene data show CDR1 as KGHDR and CDR2 as SFDVKD. This CDR3 is CATSDPSGGRTDTQYF. The CDR3 coding sequence is TGTGCCACCAGTGATCCTAGCGGGGGCCGCACAGATACGCAGTATTTT.

This clonotype showed up just a few times. The rearrangement uses TRBV4-3 and TRBJ2-2, with a tentative D call TRBD1 (6 bases). Germline V CDR1 and CDR2: LGHNA, YSLEER. The CDR3 consists of 17 residues. Trimming stripped 0 bases from V and 2 bases from J, with 13 bases between. The DNA of the CDR3 is TGCGCCAGCAGCCAAGAAGCTGGACAGAGTAACACCGGGGAGCTGTTTTTT. Translated: CASSQEAGQSNTGELFF.

The V call is TRBV9, the J call TRBJ2-2; D unresolved. Germline V gene lookup returns CDR1 SGDLS and CDR2 YYNGEE. Trimming left V 0 bases short and J 8 bases short, with 17 bases between. This CDR3 has 16 amino acids. CDR3 residues: CASSVGPSKLSGELFF. The CDR3 DNA reads as TGTGCCAGCAGCGTAGGTCCCAGTAAACTTTCTGGGGAGCTGTTTTTT.

The rearrangement joins TRBV20-1 to TRBJ2-1; D is undetermined. Trimming removed 2 bases at V and 9 bases at J, with 11 bases between. The CDR3 covers 12 residues. Germline CDR1 is DFQATT and CDR2 is SNEGSKA (reference sequence). The CDR3 region is CSARPSGREQFF. CDR3 nucleotides: TGCAGTGCTAGACCTTCCGGCCGTGAGCAGTTCTTC.

In its sample, this clonotype was seen a few times. The V gene is TRBV12-3 or TRBV12-4, the J gene TRBJ1-4, with 10 nucleotides matching TRBD1. This CDR3 is built from 15 residues. Trimming cost V 4 bases and J 3 bases; bases outside gene matches: 2. The CDR3 region has the DNA TGTGCCAGCAGTTCTGGGACAGGGGCTAATGAAAAACTGTTTTTT. Its translation is CASSSGTGANEKLFF.

The chain joins TRBV5-1 to TRBJ2-1; the D gene is possibly TRBD2 (6 bases). V gave up 4 bases and J gave up 9 bases, with 17 bases separating them. The CDR3 is 14 residues long. Germline V gives CDR1 SGHRS, CDR2 YFSETQ. The CDR3 region is CASSPTGSGGEQFF. The CDR3 DNA is TGCGCCAGCAGCCCCACGGGGTCCGGGGGTGAGCAGTTCTTC. Using reference TRBV5-1 and TRBJ2-1 for the parts outside the CDR3, the full variable domain is KAGVTQTPRYLIKTRGQQVTLSCSPISGHRSVSWYQQTPGQGLQFLFEYFSETQRNKGNFPGRFSGRQFSNSRSEMNVSTLELGDSALYLCASSPTGSGGEQFFGPGTRLTVL.

The chain carries TRBV28 and TRBJ2-4; tentatively, D is TRBD1 (5 bases). With 5 bases removed from V and 0 bases from J, the gap between germline ends came to 14 bases. Germline values: CDR1 MDHEN, CDR2 SYDVKM. CDR3 length equals 16 residues. CDR3 DNA: TGTGCCAGCAGTCAACAGGTGGCACTAGCCAAAAACATTCAGTACTTC. The encoded protein is CASSQQVALAKNIQYF.

The chain uses TRBV6-5 and TRBJ1-1; unclear D gene. Germline lookup yields CDR1 MNHEY and CDR2 SVGAGI. This CDR3 is built from 15 residues. The germline V and J ends were trimmed by 0 bases and 0 bases, with 8 bases remaining between them. The CDR3 protein is CASSYSNGMNTEAFF. In DNA form, the CDR3 reads TGTGCCAGCAGTTACTCGAACGGAATGAACACTGAAGCTTTCTTT.

The V and J genes are TRBV18 and TRBJ2-7; D is possibly TRBD1 (5 bases). The V end lost 2 bases, the J end lost 3 bases, and 11 bases lay between the germline ends. CDR1 is KGHSH and CDR2 is LQKENI in the germline V gene. CDR3 length: 14 amino acids. CDR3 nucleotides: TGTGCCAGCTCACCATCCGCCAGGGTCTACGAGCAGTACTTC. Its translation: CASSPSARVYEQYF. The entire variable domain, with the rest obtained from reference TRBV18 and TRBJ2-7, is as follows: NAGVMQNPRHLVRRRGQEARLRCSPMKGHSHVYWYRQLPEEGLKFMVYLQKENIIDESGMPKERFSAEFPKEGPSILRIQQVVRGDSAAYFCASSPSARVYEQYFGPGTRLTVT.

This clonotype was observed a handful of times. The chain is built from TRBV4-1 and TRBJ2-2; D is possibly TRBD1 or TRBD2 (7 bases each). Trimming removed 0 bases at V and 6 bases at J, with 17 bases between. The CDR3 runs to 17 residues. CDR1 is MGHRA, CDR2 YSYEKL, per germline. The CDR3 nucleotides are TGCGCCAGCAGCCAAGACAGGGGGAGGGCAAAGGCCGGGGAGCTGTTTTTT. It encodes CASSQDRGRAKAGELFF.

This clonotype was seen a few times. J is TRBJ2-3 and V is TRBV5-1; D remains ambiguous. CDR3 length equals 14 residues. Between the trimmed V and J ends, which lost 4 bases and 0 bases, there was a span of 9 bases. Looked up from germline, CDR1 is SGHRS and CDR2 is YFSETQ. The CDR3 DNA is TGCGCCAGCAGCCAAAGCCGGAGCACAGATACGCAGTATTTT. Its protein is CASSQSRSTDTQYF.

This clonotype came up a few times. V is TRBV9 and J is TRBJ2-7; D gene ambiguous. The CDR3 is 14 amino acids. The germline CDR1 and CDR2 sequences are SGDLS and YYNGEE. Trimming removed 1 base from V and 7 bases from J, with 15 bases in between. CDR3 protein: CASSVSPAVGEQYF. In DNA form, the CDR3 reads TGTGCCAGCAGCGTATCCCCGGCCGTGGGGGAGCAGTACTTC. The variable domain in full, completed from reference TRBV9 and TRBJ2-7, reads DSGVTQTPKHLITATGQRVTLRCSPRSGDLSVYWYQQSLDQGLQFLIQYYNGEERAKGNILERFSAQQFPDLHSELNLSSLELGDSALYFCASSVSPAVGEQYFGPGTRLTVT.

This clonotype was seen once. This chain connects TRBV3-1 to TRBJ2-1; maybe TRBD2 (5 bases). In germline, CDR1 is LGHDT, CDR2 YNNKEL (reference sequence). The CDR3 spans 14 residues. V lost 4 bases to trimming and J lost 6 bases, with 13 bases between them. CDR3 in amino acids: CASSRRGSGNEQFF. CDR3 bases: TGTGCCAGCAGCCGCCGGGGAAGCGGCAATGAGCAGTTCTTC.

V usage is TRBV7-2 and J usage is TRBJ2-1; a possible D gene is TRBD1 (6 bases). Trimming left V 5 bases short and J 0 bases short, with 14 bases between. Germline CDR1 and CDR2: SGHTA and FQGNSA. The CDR3 is made up of 16 amino acids. The CDR3 spells CASSLGASPSYNEQFF. The DNA of the CDR3 is TGTGCCAGCAGCCTGGGGGCTTCACCCTCCTACAATGAGCAGTTCTTC. The full variable domain, in which reference TRBV7-2 and TRBJ2-1 provide the parts outside the CDR3, is GAGVSQSPSNKVTEKGKDVELRCDPISGHTALYWYRQSLGQGLEFLIYFQGNSAPDKSGLPSDRFSAERTGGSVSTLTIQRTQQEDSAVYLCASSLGASPSYNEQFFGPGTRLTVL.

This clonotype was observed a few times. This chain uses TRBV7-9 with TRBJ2-5, with 15 bases aligning to TRBD2. The CDR3 totals 17 residues. V was pared by 3 bases and J by 4 bases, with 6 bases of the junction left unmatched. Germline V gene sequence: CDR1 SEHNR, CDR2 FQNEAQ (reference sequence). For the CDR3, the DNA is TGTGCCAGCAGCTTGGGGACTAGCGGGAGGAGACGAGAGACCCAGTACTTC. It yields the protein CASSLGTSGRRRETQYF.

This clonotype has more than one count but fewer than ten. The rearrangement joins TRBV27 to TRBJ2-7, with D perhaps being TRBD1 or TRBD2 (5 bases each). This CDR3 is 14 amino acids long. V lost 5 bases and J 2 bases, leaving 13 bases between the germline ends. Germline lookup yields CDR1 MNHEY and CDR2 SMNVEV (reference sequence). The CDR3 nucleotides read TGTGCCAGCAGTACCTCCGGGGCAACCTACGAGCAGTACTTC. It is translated as CASSTSGATYEQYF.

The V call is TRBV6-5, the J call TRBJ1-5; D perhaps matches TRBD1 (6 bases). Looked up from germline, CDR1 is MNHEY and CDR2 is SVGAGI. The CDR3 runs 17 residues. The ends were cut back, 0 bases at V and 0 bases at J, with 12 bases in the middle. CDR3 coding DNA: TGTGCCAGCAGTTACTCGAGGGGGACTTATAGCAATCAGCCCCAGCATTTT. It encodes CASSYSRGTYSNQPQHF.

The chain links TRBV10-3 to TRBJ1-1; D remains ambiguous. Germline CDR1 ENHRY, CDR2 SYGVKD. The ends were cut back, 2 bases at V and 1 base at J, with 8 bases in the middle. This CDR3 is 14 amino acids long. The chain's CDR3 is CAISEGRWNTEAFF. CDR3 nucleotide sequence: TGTGCCATCAGTGAGGGGAGGTGGAACACTGAAGCTTTCTTT.

The genes are TRBV28 and TRBJ1-1; D may be TRBD1 (6 bases). Per germline, CDR1 MDHEN and CDR2 SYDVKM. Trimming shortened V by 4 bases and J by 7 bases, and 13 bases separated the two germline ends. The CDR3 sequence is 13 residues long. CDR3 in DNA: TGTGCCAGCAGTTCCCCTGACAGGAGTGAAGCTTTCTTT. Amino acids: CASSSPDRSEAFF.

This clonotype was observed a few times. The V gene is TRBV27, the J gene TRBJ2-1; the match to TRBD2 covers 10 bases. Trimming removed 6 bases from V and 3 bases from J; junction bases left unmatched: 11. The CDR3 totals 17 residues. Germline values: CDR1 MNHEY, CDR2 SMNVEV (reference sequence). CDR3 coding DNA: TGTGCCAGCAGCCCTGTACCTCTAGCGGGAGTCTACAATGAGCAGTTCTTC. Translating it yields CASSPVPLAGVYNEQFF.

Concerning this clonotype itself: An end of the junction does not agree with germline; a read error may underlie this. V is TRBV5-5 and J is TRBJ1-1, with 11 bases aligning to TRBD1. Germline loops: CDR1 SGHKS, CDR2 YYEKEE (reference sequence). The CDR3 length is 16 residues. CDR3 loop: CAISPQGTGGWAEAFF. The CDR3 nucleotides are TGTGCCATCAGCCCCCAAGGGACAGGGGGTTGGGCTGAAGCTTTCTTT.

V and J are TRBV19 and TRBJ2-1, with D possibly matching TRBD2 (5 bases). The V gene lost 8 bases and the J gene lost 4 bases, with 15 bases spanning the gap. Germline CDR1 is LNHDA and CDR2 is SQIVND (reference sequence). The CDR3 runs to 14 residues. For the CDR3, the DNA is TGTGCCAGTCCCAAGCGGATTAAGTACAATGAGCAGTTCTTC. It encodes CASPKRIKYNEQFF.

V usage is TRBV18 and J usage is TRBJ2-7; the D gene is possibly TRBD1 (6 bases). Germline V CDR1 and CDR2: KGHSH, LQKENI. This CDR3 region has 15 residues. V lost 1 base, J lost 3 bases, and 13 bases lay in between. CDR3 loop: CASSPLQDSVYEQYF. CDR3 nucleotides: TGTGCCAGCTCACCACTCCAGGACAGCGTCTACGAGCAGTACTTC.

This clonotype was seen more than once but under ten times. The rearrangement uses TRBV4-1 and TRBJ2-1; maybe TRBD2 (6 bases). The germline CDR1 and CDR2 sequences are MGHRA and YSYEKL. The V end lost 1 base, the J end lost 4 bases, and 14 bases lay between the germline ends. This CDR3 is 16 amino acids long. The CDR3 loop is CASSQVGAGGYNEQFF. The CDR3, as DNA: TGCGCCAGCAGCCAAGTGGGAGCCGGGGGTTACAATGAGCAGTTCTTC.